This entry is about one TCR beta chain. This sample stems from a study of blood T cell repertoires in COVID-19. Across the whole study: There were acute and convalescent COVID-19 samples, and they came from the United States, Italy and Spain. T cells, B-cell-depleted T cells, or PBMCs supplied cDNA or gDNA.

Data came from immunoSEQ multiplex PCR; TCRdb stores just in-frame clones and leaves some out. The data show about 190,000 clones, with around 79% seen just once and 17% held by the top ten. This CDR3 spans 13 amino acids. The ends lost 6 bases at V and 12 bases at J; junction bases unmatched: 9. The sequencing input was peripheral blood. This clonotype was sampled from a man aged 55 to 70 with active or convalescent COVID-19. This chain links TRBV12-3 or TRBV12-4 with TRBJ2-1; 9 nucleotides line up with TRBD2. The CDR3 DNA reads as TGTGCCAGCAGCCTCGGAGCGGGGGGCGGGCAGTTCTTC. This translates into CASSLGAGGGQFF.